A single sample is the source of the 9 T cell receptor beta chains below, sequenced in a study of control samples from healthy donors and cancer patients. Using immunoSEQ multiplex PCR, the repertoire was profiled, and TCRdb retains in-frame clones only, with some absent. The table lists over 90,000 clones, roughly 94% of them singletons. Sample: blood. The receptors were sampled from a woman aged 18-30 years in good health.

The rearrangement uses TRBV19 and TRBJ1-1; D remains unclear. V lost 2 bases and J 1 base, leaving 8 bases between the germline ends. This CDR3 has 14 amino acids. The germline V gene encodes CDR1 LNHDA and CDR2 SQIVND (reference sequence). The CDR3 coding sequence is TGTGCCAGTAGTATAACGTGGACGAACACTGAAGCTTTCTTT. It codes for CASSITWTNTEAFF.

The chain is built from TRBV4-1 and TRBJ2-5; TRBD1 matches 8 bases. V shed 1 base and J 5 bases; nucleotides not matched to a gene: 6. CDR1 is MGHRA and CDR2 is YSYEKL in the germline V gene. The CDR3 runs 15 residues. The CDR3 bases are TGCGCCAGCAGCCAAGGAGCAGGGGGCAGCGAGACCCAGTACTTC. It translates to CASSQGAGGSETQYF.

The chain uses TRBV2 and TRBJ2-7; D is possibly TRBD1 or TRBD2 (5 bases each). Trimming pared 7 bases from V and 0 bases from J, leaving 13 bases between. Germline lookup yields CDR1 SNHLY and CDR2 FYNNEI. The CDR3 runs to 14 residues. Written as DNA, the CDR3 is TGTGCCAGCAAACGGGACCCAAACTCCTACGAGCAGTACTTC. This gives the protein CASKRDPNSYEQYF.

The rearrangement uses TRBV3-1 (or the pseudogene TRBV3-2) and TRBJ1-3; D possibly corresponds to TRBD1 (5 bases). Trimming left V 2 bases short and J 0 bases short, with 8 bases between. This CDR3 has 15 residues. Germline CDR1 reads LGHDT; CDR2 reads YNNKEL (reference sequence). CDR3 region: CASSQSDSSGNTIYF. The CDR3 coding sequence is TGTGCCAGCAGCCAATCAGACAGCTCTGGAAACACCATATATTTT.

This chain joins TRBV6-5 and TRBJ2-7; D perhaps matches TRBD2 (6 bases). Deletions cut 8 bases from V and 0 bases from J, with 14 bases between. The CDR3 loop spans 14 amino acids. Per germline, CDR1 MNHEY and CDR2 SVGAGI. The CDR3 DNA reads TGTGCCAGCGCGAGGGGCGGGGCCTCCTACGAGCAGTACTTC. Protein: CASARGGASYEQYF.

The rearrangement links TRBV3-1 (or the pseudogene TRBV3-2) to TRBJ1-2, with unresolved D. V lost 1 base and J 4 bases, leaving 10 bases between the germline ends. The V gene's germline CDR1 is LGHDT and CDR2 YNNKEL (reference sequence). The CDR3 consists of 14 residues. Here the CDR3 DNA reads TGTGCCAGCAGCCAAGTGGACTCGTTCTATGGCTACACCTTC. Translation: CASSQVDSFYGYTF.

The J gene is TRBJ2-1, the V gene TRBV5-1; D gene uncertain. Germline V lookup: CDR1 SGHRS, CDR2 YFSETQ. This CDR3 has 16 amino acids. V was shortened by 1 base and J by 3 bases, with 14 bases between the two germline ends. CDR3 sequence (DNA): TGCGCCAGCAGCTTGAACTTTAATTTGAACTACAATGAGCAGTTCTTC. Translating gives CASSLNFNLNYNEQFF.

The chain links TRBV29-1 to TRBJ2-3; 7 nucleotides align to TRBD1. Germline V gene data show CDR1 as SQVTM and CDR2 as ANQGSEA. This CDR3 contains 15 residues. Trimming cost V 7 bases and J 4 bases; bases outside gene matches: 14. The CDR3 DNA is TGCAGCGGACACTCACCCGACAGGGCTCCAGATACGCAGTATTTT. Translated: CSGHSPDRAPDTQYF.

This sequence joins TRBV7-2 and TRBJ2-7, with D possibly matching TRBD1 (6 bases). The length of the CDR3 is 13 residues. The germline CDR1 and CDR2 sequences are SGHTA and FQGNSA. The V end lost 8 bases, the J end lost 6 bases, and 17 bases lay between the germline ends. CDR3 amino acids: CASRDTSTLEQYF. Here the CDR3 DNA reads TGTGCCAGCCGGGACACCTCGACTCTCGAGCAGTACTTC.